This T cell receptor (beta chain) was recovered during a study of cytomegalovirus exposure and HLA in healthy donors. Looking at the study overall: Early release data held 80 million to 100 million unique TCRs from HLA-typed donors. Study-wide results and limits: In a later analysis, CMV-associated beta chains were mostly HLA-associated, it appeared. Exclusion as indistinguishable affected some V segments, including TRBV6-2 and TRBV6-3.

Germline V gives CDR1 MGHRA, CDR2 YSYEKL. V was pared by 1 base and J by 1 base, with 7 bases between. The CDR3 runs 14 residues. There were likely unrecorded immune exposures, though donors were nominally healthy when sampled. Note on this clone: The antigen is undetermined.

The primer mix had 60 Vbeta and 13 Jbeta primers. Repertoires were generated with immunoSEQ multiplex PCR, while TCRdb's copy carries only in-frame clones and drops some. The sample shows about 180,000 clones, about 80% of them seen only once. The sequence derives from a man aged 18-30 years in good health and CMV-seronegative. The chain joins TRBV4-1 to TRBJ2-5, with D unresolved. Sequencing input: PBMCs. The CDR3 spells CASSQAHSQETQYF. CDR3 DNA: TGCGCCAGCAGCCAAGCCCACAGCCAAGAGACCCAGTACTTC.